This entry describes one T cell receptor beta chain. Its antigen is not identified. These data belong to a study of OX40 agonist ivuxolimab in advanced cancers. At the level of the study: At 0.01 to 10 mg/kg, ivuxolimab was administered intravenously to patients every 2 weeks. Findings and limits, study-wide: CD4+ and CD8+ blood T cells expanded clonally by week 6 at 0.1 to 3.0 mg/kg.

Trimming removed 8 bases at V and 5 bases at J, with 12 bases between. The CDR3 consists of 12 residues. Germline values: CDR1 LNHDA, CDR2 SQIVND (reference sequence). Assay: immunoSEQ multiplex PCR; the TCRdb copy retains only in-frame clones and omits some. Among 90,000 or so clones, roughly 89% were seen once, and the ten largest hold 0.3% to 0.4%. The receptor was isolated from an adult with an advanced solid tumor such as melanoma, head and neck, liver or kidney cancer. This chain uses TRBV19 with TRBJ1-2, with TRBD1 as a possible D gene (5 bases). The specimen comprised CD4+ or CD8+ T cells sorted from blood, sampled in a trial of the OX40 agonist ivuxolimab. CDR3 coding DNA: TGTGCCAGTGTTCAGGGCCGGTATGGCTACACCTTC. It translates to CASVQGRYGYTF.